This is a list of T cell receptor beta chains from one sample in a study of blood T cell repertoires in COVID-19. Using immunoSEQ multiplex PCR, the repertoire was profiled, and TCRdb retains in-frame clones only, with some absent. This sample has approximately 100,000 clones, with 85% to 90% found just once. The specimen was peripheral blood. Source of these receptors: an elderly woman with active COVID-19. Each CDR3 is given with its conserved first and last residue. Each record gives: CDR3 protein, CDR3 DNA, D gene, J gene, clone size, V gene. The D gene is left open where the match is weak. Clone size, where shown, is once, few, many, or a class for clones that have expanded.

CDR3 protein: CASNRQGRNTEAFF
CDR3 DNA: TGTGCCAGCAACCGACAGGGAAGGAACACTGAAGCTTTCTTT
D gene: TRBD1
J gene: TRBJ1-1
clone size: NA
V gene: TRBV5-5

CDR3 protein: CASSLAAGGPGELFF
CDR3 DNA: TGTGCCAGCAGCTTAGCAGCGGGAGGGCCCGGGGAGCTGTTTTTT
D gene: TRBD2
J gene: TRBJ2-2
clone size: many
V gene: TRBV7-9

CDR3 protein: CASSPRVLTQDSYEQYF
CDR3 DNA: TGCGCCAGCAGCCCCAGGGTCCTTACGCAGGACTCCTACGAGCAGTACTTC
D gene: NA
J gene: TRBJ2-7
clone size: NA
V gene: TRBV4-1

CDR3 protein: CASSSGLAGEETQYF
CDR3 DNA: TGTGCCAGCAGCTCGGGACTAGCGGGGGAAGAGACCCAGTACTTC
D gene: TRBD2
J gene: TRBJ2-5
clone size: NA
V gene: TRBV7-3

CDR3 protein: CASTQQPGTGLYF
CDR3 DNA: TGTGCCTCCACCCAACAACCGGGAACTGGGCTGTACTTC
D gene: NA
J gene: TRBJ2-7
clone size: once
V gene: TRBV30

CDR3 protein: CSVPLVGRGAFF
CDR3 DNA: TGCAGCGTCCCGTTAGTGGGGCGAGGAGCTTTCTTT
D gene: NA
J gene: TRBJ1-1
clone size: NA
V gene: TRBV29-1

CDR3 protein: CASSPTSGTTYEQYF
CDR3 DNA: TGTGCCAGCAGTCCGACTAGCGGGACAACCTACGAGCAGTACTTC
D gene: TRBD2
J gene: TRBJ2-7
clone size: NA
V gene: TRBV6-6

CDR3 protein: CASSSMGAWSTEAFF
CDR3 DNA: TGCGCCAGCAGTTCAATGGGGGCTTGGAGCACTGAAGCTTTCTTT
D gene: NA
J gene: TRBJ1-1
clone size: NA
V gene: TRBV5-1

CDR3 protein: CASRRDRNTEAFF
CDR3 DNA: TGTGCCAGCAGACGGGACAGGAACACTGAAGCTTTCTTT
D gene: TRBD1
J gene: TRBJ1-1
clone size: NA
V gene: TRBV28

CDR3 protein: CASSFFPGDWAEAFF
CDR3 DNA: TGTGCCAGCAGTTTTTTCCCAGGGGATTGGGCTGAAGCTTTCTTT
D gene: NA
J gene: TRBJ1-1
clone size: NA
V gene: TRBV6-2/TRBV6-3

CDR3 protein: CASSQELGTSGRYTQYF
CDR3 DNA: TGTGCCAGCAGCCAAGAGCTAGGGACTAGCGGGAGGTATACGCAGTATTTT
D gene: TRBD2
J gene: TRBJ2-3
clone size: NA
V gene: TRBV4-2